This TCR beta chain originates from a study of T cell responses to AZD1222 COVID-19 vaccine. Study results and limitations: The donor cohort was predominantly white British with a female majority, and clonal diversity may have been underestimated.

Assay: immunoSEQ multiplex PCR; the TCRdb copy retains only in-frame clones and omits some. The sample has around 190,000 clones, 85% to 95% seen once; the top ten hold 1% to 1.5%. About this clone: The antigen is undetermined.

The CDR3 spans 17 residues. CDR1 MNHNS and CDR2 SASEGT come from the germline V gene. V trimming: 2 bases; J trimming: 2 bases; junction bases outside the gene matches: 12. The chain is built from TRBV6-1 and TRBJ2-7; 7 bases line up with TRBD1. The sequence was collected from an adult in good health. This specimen consisted of peripheral blood, obtained on day 0 of AZD1222 vaccination. The CDR3 region is CASSEHTNNRGPYEQYF. The CDR3 DNA follows: TGTGCCAGCAGTGAACACACGAACAACAGGGGACCCTACGAGCAGTACTTC.